This T cell receptor beta chain was captured by sequencing in a study of T cell clonotyping in hematopoietic cell transplantation. In the study overall: Recipient samples before transplant were obtained post-cytoreduction. Study results and limitations: After transplant, recipient diversity fell while pathologically expanded clonotypes grew through day 180.

Time point specified: recipient sample about 28 days before transplant, after cytoreduction. Sequencing used immunoSEQ multiplex PCR; TCRdb keeps in-frame clones, though not all of them. The repertoire includes under 35,000 clones, roughly 71% of them detected once, and roughly 6% sits in the top ten. With respect to this clone: What it recognizes is unknown.

This CDR3 is built from 14 residues. V was pared by 5 bases and J by 3 bases, with 2 bases of the junction left unmatched. Per the germline V gene, CDR1 is MNHNS and CDR2 is SASEGT. Material: peripheral blood mononuclear cells, obtained before stem cell transplant. The receptor comes from a middle-aged man with myelodysplastic syndrome. Some clones in this sample may be carry-over from other donors' samples. The rearrangement uses TRBV6-1 and TRBJ2-7; 12 bases line up with TRBD2. CDR3 protein: CASSRLAGDYEQYF. In DNA form, the CDR3 reads TGTGCCAGCAGTCGACTAGCGGGAGACTACGAGCAGTACTTC.